This T cell receptor beta chain came from a study of CD8+ T cells in alopecia areata. Turning to the study itself: The study gave treated patients oral tofacitinib at 5 to 10 mg twice daily. After 6 to 18 months of tofacitinib, follow-up continued 6 months off drug.

Isolated RNA was reverse transcribed into cDNA used as the sequencing template. Sequencing was performed with immunoSEQ multiplex PCR; in TCRdb, only in-frame clones are kept and a portion is missing. Here the sample spans tens of thousands of clones, approximately 58% being singletons. This clone was detected only a few times. The junction had 6 bases not matched to a gene; V was cut back by 5 bases and J by 5 bases. CDR3 size: 14 residues. The germline gives CDR1 SEHNR, CDR2 FQNEAQ (reference sequence). The TCR was taken from a human donor with alopecia areata. V gene TRBV7-9 combines with J gene TRBJ2-5, with 9 bases identical to TRBD1. The specimen was CD8+ T cells sorted from blood, collected at week 0. The CDR3 bases are TGTGCCAGCAGCCGACAGGGGGTCATGGAGACCCAGTACTTC. Its translation: CASSRQGVMETQYF.